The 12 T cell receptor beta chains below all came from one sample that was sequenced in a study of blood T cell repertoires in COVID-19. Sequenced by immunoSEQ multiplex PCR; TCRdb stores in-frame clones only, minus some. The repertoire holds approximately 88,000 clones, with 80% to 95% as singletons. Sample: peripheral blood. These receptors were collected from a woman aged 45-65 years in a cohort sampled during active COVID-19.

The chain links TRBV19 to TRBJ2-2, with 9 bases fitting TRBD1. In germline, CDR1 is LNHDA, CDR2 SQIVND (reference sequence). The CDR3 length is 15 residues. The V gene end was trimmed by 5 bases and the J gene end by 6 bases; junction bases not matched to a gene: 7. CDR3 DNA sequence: TGTGCCAGTAGTCTGGGGACAGGGTCGTCCGGGGAGCTGTTTTTT. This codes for CASSLGTGSSGELFF.

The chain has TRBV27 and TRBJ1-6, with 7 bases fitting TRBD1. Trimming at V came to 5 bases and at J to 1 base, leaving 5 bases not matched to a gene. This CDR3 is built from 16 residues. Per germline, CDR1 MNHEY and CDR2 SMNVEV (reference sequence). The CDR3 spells CASSRQGSSYNSPLHF. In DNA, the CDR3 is TGTGCCAGCAGTAGACAGGGATCGTCCTATAATTCACCCCTCCACTTT.

As DNA, the CDR3 is TGTGCCAGCAGCCGTAGTTTCCGTGAGCAGTACTTC. Amino acids: CASSRSFREQYF. The gene calls are TRBV3-1 (or the pseudogene TRBV3-2) and TRBJ2-7; D ambiguous. Trimming removed 4 bases from V and 7 bases from J, with 11 bases in between. In germline, CDR1 is LGHDT, CDR2 YNNKEL (reference sequence). The CDR3 is 12 amino acids.

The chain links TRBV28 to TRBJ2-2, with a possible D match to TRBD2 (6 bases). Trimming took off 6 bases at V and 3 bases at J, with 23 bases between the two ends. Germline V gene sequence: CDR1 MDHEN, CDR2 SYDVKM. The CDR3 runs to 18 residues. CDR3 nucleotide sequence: TGTGCCAGCAGGCTCGGTTATTTGGGGGAGGAGGACACCGGGGAGCTGTTTTTT. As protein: CASRLGYLGEEDTGELFF.

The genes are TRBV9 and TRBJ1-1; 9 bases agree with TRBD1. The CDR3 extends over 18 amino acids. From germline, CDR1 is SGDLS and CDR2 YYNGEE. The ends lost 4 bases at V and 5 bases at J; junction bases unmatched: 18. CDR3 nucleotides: TGTGCCAGCAGCCCCACTAACCCCCAACAGGGGGCGCGAACTGAAGCTTTCTTT. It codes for CASSPTNPQQGARTEAFF. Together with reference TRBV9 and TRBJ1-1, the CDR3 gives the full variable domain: DSGVTQTPKHLITATGQRVTLRCSPRSGDLSVYWYQQSLDQGLQFLIQYYNGEERAKGNILERFSAQQFPDLHSELNLSSLELGDSALYFCASSPTNPQQGARTEAFFGQGTRLTVV.

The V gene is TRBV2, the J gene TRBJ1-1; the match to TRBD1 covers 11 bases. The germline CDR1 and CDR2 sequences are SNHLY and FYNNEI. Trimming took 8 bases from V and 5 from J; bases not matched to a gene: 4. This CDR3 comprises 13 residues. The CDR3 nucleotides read TGTGCCAGCGGGGGACAGGGGGTGACTGAAGCTTTCTTT. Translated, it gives CASGGQGVTEAFF.

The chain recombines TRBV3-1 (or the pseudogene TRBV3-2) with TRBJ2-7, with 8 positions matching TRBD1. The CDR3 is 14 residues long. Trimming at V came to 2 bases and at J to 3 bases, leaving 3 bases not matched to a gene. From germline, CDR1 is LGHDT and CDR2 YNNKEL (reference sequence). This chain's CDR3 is CASSQLGTGYEQYF. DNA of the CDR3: TGTGCCAGCAGCCAACTCGGGACAGGCTACGAGCAGTACTTC.

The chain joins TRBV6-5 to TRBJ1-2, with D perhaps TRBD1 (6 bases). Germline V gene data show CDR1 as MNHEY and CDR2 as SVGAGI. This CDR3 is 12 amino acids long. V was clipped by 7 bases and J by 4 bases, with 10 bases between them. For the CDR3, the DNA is TGTGCCAGCACGCTAGGGGGCTATGGCTACACCTTC. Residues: CASTLGGYGYTF.

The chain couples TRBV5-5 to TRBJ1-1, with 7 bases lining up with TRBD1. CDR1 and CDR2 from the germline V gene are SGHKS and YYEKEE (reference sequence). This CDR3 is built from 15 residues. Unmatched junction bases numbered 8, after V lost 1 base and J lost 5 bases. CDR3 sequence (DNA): TGTGCCAGCAGCTTGTTCACAGGGGTGGGGACTGAAGCTTTCTTT. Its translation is CASSLFTGVGTEAFF.

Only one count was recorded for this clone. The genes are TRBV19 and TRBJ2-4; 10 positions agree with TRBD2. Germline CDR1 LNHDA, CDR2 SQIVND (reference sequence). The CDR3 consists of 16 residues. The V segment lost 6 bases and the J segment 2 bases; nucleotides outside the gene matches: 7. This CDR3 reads CASRPAGGPTKNIQYF. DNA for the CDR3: TGTGCCAGTAGACCAGCGGGGGGGCCAACCAAAAACATTCAGTACTTC.

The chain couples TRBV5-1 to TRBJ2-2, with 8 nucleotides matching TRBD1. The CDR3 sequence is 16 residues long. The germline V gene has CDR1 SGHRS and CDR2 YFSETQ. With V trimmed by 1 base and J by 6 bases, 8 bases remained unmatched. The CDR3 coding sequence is TGCGCCAGCAGCTTGAACGGCAGGGGGCTCGCCGGGGAGCTGTTTTTT. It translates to CASSLNGRGLAGELFF.

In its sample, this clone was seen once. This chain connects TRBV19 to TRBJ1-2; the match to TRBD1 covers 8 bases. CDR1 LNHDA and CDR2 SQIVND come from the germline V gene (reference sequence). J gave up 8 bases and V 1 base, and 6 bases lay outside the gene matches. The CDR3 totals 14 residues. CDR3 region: CASSIAAAGGGYTF. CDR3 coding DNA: TGTGCCAGTAGTATAGCGGCGGCAGGGGGCGGCTACACCTTC.